This T cell receptor beta chain was sequenced during a study of cytomegalovirus exposure and HLA in healthy donors listed by TCRdb under 2017. About the study as a whole: An earlier analysis of more than 550 of the donors reported about 280 Gb of sequence data and around 110 million unique TCR beta sequences obtained from 180 million or so T cells. An early release covering about 600 HLA-typed donors comprised roughly 300 gigabases of sequencing data and 65 million to 100 million unique TCR sequences. Of the approximately 400 genotyped donors, over 65% fell in the genetic ancestry cluster associated with self-reported Caucasian donors. The aim of the study was to test whether cataloging public T cell receptors could identify signatures of past pathogen exposure. Using immunosequencing, the study profiled T cell repertoires from about 650 subjects and related those repertoires to cytomegalovirus serostatus. Besides the first cohort of 500 to 700 subjects, a separate validation cohort made up of 120 different subjects was used. To predict cytomegalovirus infection status, the study combined high-throughput TCR immunosequencing, statistical association of individual TCRs with disease status, and machine learning. A later analysis re-analyzed previously published TCR beta repertoires from 650 to 800 donors and added high-resolution HLA genotyping to study TCR occurrence patterns. Rather than drawing on any new phenotypic data, the later analysis identified candidate immune exposures from TCR beta sequences and the way those sequences occurred across donors. An earlier analysis of around 640 of the donors used high-throughput TCR beta sequencing to judge whether each TCR beta V gene segment behaved as functional or pseudogenic. Alongside the repertoire data, information on donor age, sex, ethnicity and CMV serostatus was compiled. A later genetic analysis used genome-wide SNP genotypes for about 60% of the roughly 700 donors, treating that subset as a discovery cohort. All discovery cohort repertoires had been generated on a single sequencing platform. HLA typing included class I and class II loci at four-digit resolution. Typing coverage differed by locus: A, B, C, DRB1 and DQB1 were typed in roughly 629-640 donors, DQA1 in around 500, DPA1 in approximately 600, and DPB1 in roughly 470. A handful of DR-DQ haplotypes were handled as single units for association and clustering because linkage in the cohort was strong. Across approximately 420 genotyped donors of the cohort, an average of approximately 240,000 unique TCR beta nucleotide sequences per donor were sequenced, and 15% to 20% of those sequences were non-productive.

Sequences LNHDA (CDR1) and SQIVND (CDR2) are obtained from the germline V gene (reference sequence). Trimming takes 4 bases from V and 15 bases from J, and the germline ends sit 22 bases apart. The CDR3 runs 15 residues from the cysteine to the phenylalanine. The DNA shown is the 45-base CDR3, in frame from base 1. The library was obtained by the immunoSEQ multiplex PCR assay. A mixture of 60 forward primers for TCR Vbeta segments and 13 reverse primers for TCR Jbeta segments was used in the multiplex PCR. The CDR3 region of rearranged TCR beta genes was amplified from genomic DNA with a multiplex PCR assay. On the Illumina HiSeq System, the amplified TCR beta libraries were sequenced as 87-base-pair reads. The original pipeline was this. A later analysis counted about 80 million unique TCR beta chains across the 640 or so repertoires, and 10 million to 12 million of these chains were shared by at least two donors. A nearest-neighbor algorithm error-corrected the raw reads and collapsed the reads into unique sequences, merging closely related sequences to remove PCR and sequencing errors. To assign V, D and J gene segments, CDR3 sequences were aligned to IMGT reference sequences. For a sequence to be retained, a match of at least six nucleotides to both a V gene segment and a J gene segment was required. Rearrangements were called productive when the CDR3 lacked stop codons and stayed in frame with V and J; all others were non-productive. Following IMGT convention, CDR3 was defined as the stretch from the second conserved V-encoded cysteine up to the conserved J-encoded phenylalanine. The earlier analysis of a few hundred of the donors excluded sequences that lacked an unambiguous match to a single V gene segment. In an earlier analysis of a few hundred of the donors, a V segment was called functional when productive rearrangements were above 56.7%, and segregating when the standard deviation between donors exceeded 5%. A statistical classification framework was built for diagnosing cytomegalovirus status from the catalog of TCR beta chain sequences. A later analysis assigned V and J genes by comparing TCR nucleotide sequences with IMGT/GENE-DB human TR gene sequences. A later analysis assigned CDR3 sequences and most-parsimonious VDJ recombination scenarios with the TCRdist pipeline. In a later analysis, every TCR beta chain was defined by the combination of its CDR3 amino acid sequence and its V-gene family, and reads without a unique V-gene family were dropped. A later analysis removed 600 or so highly shared, low-generation-probability nucleotide sequences to deal with suspected cross-contamination and a sequencing artifact. In a later analysis, a clonal expansion index was calculated for each public chain from normalized within-repertoire ranks of inferred template counts. In a later analysis, generation probabilities were computed using a VDJ recombination model fitted to out-of-frame rearrangements, and the results were checked against IGoR. A later analysis scored TCR-TCR, TCR-HLA and TCR-CMV co-occurrence with hypergeometric tests, applying a repertoire-size bias correction to TCR pairs. In a later analysis, false discovery rates were estimated by permuting HLA or CMV assignments 20 times. A later analysis grouped co-occurring TCRs with DBSCAN, adding TCRdist sequence similarity when clustering within HLA-allele-positive subsets. Co-occurrence clustering excluded repertoires with fewer than 30,000 or more than 120,000 public chains, plus five with anomalous nucleotide sharing. Not all clones reach the TCRdb copy of this immuneACCESS table, which keeps in-frame sequences only. Checked studies attribute under half of the gap to unresolved V genes and leave the rest unexplained. That table gives V, J and clone size, and the DNA gave D and trimming. The sample yields 200,000 to 250,000 clones; less than 80% were counted once. The ten largest clones represent 0.2% to 0.25% of the sample.

The cohort consisted of 650 to 850 healthy bone marrow donors. At the time of sampling, every cohort member was nominally healthy, though immune exposures that went unrecorded were likely present. The donor was CMV seronegative and belonged to the group of 350 to 400 seronegative cohort members. A peripheral blood sample was provided by each donor, and peripheral blood mononuclear cells were used for TCR beta sequencing. The Qiagen DNeasy Blood Extraction Kit was used to extract genomic DNA from the blood cell samples. A remark on this clone: The clone's antigen remains unknown. Base qualities are missing; no much larger clone stands one base away.

Overall study outcomes, separate from this receptor: When HLA alleles, especially DR and DQ, strongly co-occurred, attributing TCR associations to individual alleles was difficult. A later analysis found that HLA-associated TCR beta chains were more clonally expanded and had lower generation probabilities than equally common non-associated chains. About 17 rarely observed V segments, including chromosome 9 orphons, were excluded from the earlier analysis of several hundred of the donors because counts were too low. Linkage disequilibrium might explain the correlated functional status among segregating V segments, but an unknown experimental factor could not be ruled out. The only immune exposure information available for the cohort was CMV serostatus. An association between a missense DCLRE1C variant and V-gene and J-gene trimming of TCR beta chains was found in a later genetic analysis and replicated in an independent cohort. The study gave a list of 150 to 200 TCR beta chains associated with cytomegalovirus. Across donors, most TCR sequences were observed very rarely, whereas some public TCRs were present in many individuals. Because HLA typing was unavailable for some donors at each locus, only the typed subset was used in association tests. In vitro tests confirmed that a few of the cytomegalovirus-associated TCR beta chains recognize cytomegalovirus antigens. According to a later genetic analysis, donors in an Asian-associated ancestry cluster had fewer N-insertions in productive TCRs than the approximately 650-donor mean. Presence/absence analyses assumed roughly uniform sequencing depth across donors, an assumption that may not hold. A cluster of highly shared sequence variants was judged likely to represent a technical artifact of the sequencing pipeline. The classifier was reported to diagnose cytomegalovirus status with high specificity and sensitivity in both the original cohort and the validation cohort. A further reported finding was that TCR beta sequences accurately predicted the HLA-A and HLA-B alleles for most subjects in the first cohort. An earlier analysis of approximately 600 of the donors showed that most TCR beta V segments appeared in productive rearrangements either about 90% or about 30% of the time, which broadly matched IMGT annotations. In this cohort, only TCR beta chains were sequenced, and detectable features were limited by the absence of alpha or paired-chain data. In a later analysis, over 15,000 TCR beta sequences were associated with specific HLA alleles at a false discovery rate of 0.05. The authors suggested that the approach could potentially be generalized to other disease states and immunological phenotypes. Because the 87-base-pair reads could not distinguish some IMGT-functional V segments, including TRBV6-2 and TRBV6-3, those segments were excluded. A later analysis reported that several top co-occurrence clusters appeared linked to parvovirus B19, influenza, CMV and Epstein-Barr virus. In a later analysis, most CMV-associated TCR beta chains were found to appear HLA-restricted, with HLA associations seemingly driven largely by CMV exposure. In a later analysis, TCR association rates were found to vary across HLA loci, with the most associated TCRs seen for DRB1 alleles and the fewest for HLA-C alleles.

The sample consisted of PBMCs. The receptor chain draws on TRBV19 and TRBJ1-6, with TRBD1 perhaps the D gene, on 6 matching bases. The receptor was derived from a girl aged 2 to 10 in good health and CMV-seronegative. The bases are TGTGCCAGTAGTAACCGGGACAAGCCTCTCAAAGGCCTCCACTTT. Translated, this is CASSNRDKPLKGLHF.